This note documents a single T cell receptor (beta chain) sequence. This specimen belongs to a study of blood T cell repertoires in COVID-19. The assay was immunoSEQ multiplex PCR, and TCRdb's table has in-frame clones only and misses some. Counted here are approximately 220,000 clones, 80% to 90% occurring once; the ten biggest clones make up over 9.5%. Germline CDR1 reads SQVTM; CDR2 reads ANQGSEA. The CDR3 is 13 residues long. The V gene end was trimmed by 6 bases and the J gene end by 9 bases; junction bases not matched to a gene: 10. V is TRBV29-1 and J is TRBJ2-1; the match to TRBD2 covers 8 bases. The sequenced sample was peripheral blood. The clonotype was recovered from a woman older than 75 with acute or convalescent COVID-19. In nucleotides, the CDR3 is TGCAGCGTCCTATCCGGGGGGGCGCGTGAGCAGTTCTTC. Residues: CSVLSGGAREQFF.